This T cell receptor (beta chain) was observed in a study of technical replicates of blood from several donors. Trimming took off 5 bases at V and 6 bases at J, with 12 bases between the two ends. The CDR3 spans 13 residues. Germline CDR1 SGHNT, CDR2 YENEEA. Sequenced by immunoSEQ multiplex PCR; TCRdb stores in-frame clones only, minus some. Among 75,000 to 90,000 clones listed, approximately 96% were seen once. The TCR comes from a human donor in good health. The source material was T cells isolated from PBMCs. The rearrangement joins TRBV11-3 to TRBJ2-3, with D unclear. CDR3 loop: CASSTYQDDTQYF. CDR3 in DNA: TGTGCCAGCAGCACCTATCAAGATGATACGCAGTATTTT.